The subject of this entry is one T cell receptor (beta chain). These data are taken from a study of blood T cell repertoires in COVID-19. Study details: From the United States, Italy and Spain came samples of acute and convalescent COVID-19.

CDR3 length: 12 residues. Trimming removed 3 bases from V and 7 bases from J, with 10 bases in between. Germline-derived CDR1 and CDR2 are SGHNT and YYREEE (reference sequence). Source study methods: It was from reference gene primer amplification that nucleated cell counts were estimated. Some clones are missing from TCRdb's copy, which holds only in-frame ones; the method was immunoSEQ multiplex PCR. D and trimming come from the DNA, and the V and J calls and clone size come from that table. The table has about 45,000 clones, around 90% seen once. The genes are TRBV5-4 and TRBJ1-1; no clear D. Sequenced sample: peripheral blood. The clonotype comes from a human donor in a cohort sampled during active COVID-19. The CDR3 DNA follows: TGTGCCAGCAGCTCGCTCGAGGGTGAAGCTTTCTTT. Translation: CASSSLEGEAFF.